What follows are 11 T cell receptor beta chains derived from one specimen sequenced in a study of T cells after posttransplantation cyclophosphamide. Produced via immunoSEQ multiplex PCR; TCRdb's table is partial and in-frame only. The sample carries roughly 70,000 clones, roughly 93% recorded once. Sample: PBMCs. The source of these receptors is a woman in her 30s in good health and a related stem cell transplant donor.

The rearrangement uses TRBV7-2 and TRBJ2-3; D possibly matches TRBD1 or TRBD2 (5 bases each). CDR3 length: 14 residues. Germline V gene lookup returns CDR1 SGHTA and CDR2 FQGNSA. Trimming pared 3 bases from V and 6 bases from J, leaving 13 bases between. CDR3: CASSFITGPDTQYF. CDR3 sequence (DNA): TGTGCCAGCAGCTTCATAACGGGGCCGGATACGCAGTATTTT.

V is TRBV30 and J is TRBJ1-4; no reliable D call. The germline gives CDR1 GTSNPN, CDR2 SVGIG (reference sequence). The length of the CDR3 is 14 residues. The V gene lost 5 bases and the J gene lost 2 bases, with 12 bases spanning the gap. The CDR3 is CAWGPYPTNEKLFF. The CDR3 bases are TGTGCCTGGGGCCCCTACCCGACTAATGAAAAACTGTTTTTT.

This clone appeared once. V is TRBV7-6 and J is TRBJ1-3, with D unresolved. CDR1 is SGHVS, CDR2 FNYEAQ, per germline. Trimming left V 5 bases short and J 8 bases short, with 10 bases between. The CDR3 covers 12 residues. The CDR3: CASSLVGDTIYF. The DNA for the CDR3 is TGTGCCAGCAGCCTAGTCGGTGACACCATATATTTT.

Here the CDR3 DNA reads TGTGCCAGCGGCCGACAGGGCGCCTACGAGCAGTACTTC. Translating gives CASGRQGAYEQYF. The J gene is TRBJ2-7, the V gene TRBV5-6, with 7 bases fitting TRBD1. In germline, CDR1 is SGHDT, CDR2 YYEEEE. The J segment lost 2 bases and the V segment lost 7 bases, leaving 6 bases of the junction unmatched. The CDR3 is 13 residues long.

This chain joins TRBV5-1 and TRBJ1-2, with a weak D call TRBD1 (5 bases). V was clipped by 3 bases and J by 8 bases, with 17 bases between them. This CDR3 is built from 14 residues. Germline V gene lookup returns CDR1 SGHRS and CDR2 YFSETQ. CDR3 sequence reads: CASSSDTRRGGYTF. The CDR3 bases are TGCGCCAGCAGCTCAGACACACGTCGGGGGGGCTACACCTTC.

The chain recombines TRBV4-1 with TRBJ1-5, with 9 bases identical to TRBD1. V gave up 0 bases and J gave up 2 bases; unmatched junction bases: 5. Germline values: CDR1 MGHRA, CDR2 YSYEKL. CDR3 length: 17 amino acids. DNA for the CDR3: TGCGCCAGCAGCCAAGAAGTAGGGGACAGGGGCAATCAGCCCCAGCATTTT. This sequence encodes CASSQEVGDRGNQPQHF.

The chain is built from TRBV5-4 and TRBJ1-1; tentatively, D is TRBD1 (6 bases). CDR1 and CDR2 from the germline V gene are SGHNT and YYREEE (reference sequence). This CDR3 region has 13 residues. The V gene lost 0 bases and the J gene lost 11 bases, with 14 bases spanning the gap. The CDR3 DNA reads TGTGCCAGCAGCTTGGATCGGGCAGGGGCTGCTTTCTTT. This translates into CASSLDRAGAAFF.

The chain employs TRBV6-1 and TRBJ2-5; the match to TRBD1 covers 9 bases. CDR1 and CDR2 (germline): MNHNS, SASEGT. The CDR3 is made up of 16 amino acids. The J segment lost 0 bases and the V segment lost 3 bases, leaving 5 bases of the junction unmatched. CDR3 protein: CASSENRGLNQETQYF. The CDR3 DNA reads as TGTGCCAGCAGTGAGAACAGGGGGCTCAACCAAGAGACCCAGTACTTC.

This rearrangement joins TRBV4-2 to TRBJ1-5; 11 bases are shared with TRBD1. Germline CDR1 and CDR2: LGHNA and YNFKEQ. This CDR3 comprises 15 residues. Losses at the gene ends were 3 bases for V and 7 bases for J; bases not matched to a gene: 5. The CDR3 loop reads CASSQDRGREQPQHF. Written as DNA, the CDR3 is TGTGCCAGCAGCCAGGACAGGGGGCGCGAACAGCCCCAGCATTTT.

This chain joins TRBV28 and TRBJ2-3, with D possibly TRBD2 on 5 matching bases. Trimming pared 7 bases from V and 4 bases from J, leaving 24 bases between. The CDR3 runs to 17 residues. Germline-derived CDR1 and CDR2 are MDHEN and SYDVKM. CDR3: CASTPEEGLVLSDTQYF. The CDR3 nucleotides are TGTGCCAGCACCCCGGAAGAGGGTTTAGTTTTGTCAGATACGCAGTATTTT.

The V call is TRBV6-1, the J call TRBJ2-4, with 9 nucleotides matching TRBD2. The CDR3 contains 18 residues. The germline V gene encodes CDR1 MNHNS and CDR2 SASEGT. V was clipped by 4 bases and J by 6 bases; unmatched bases: 16. CDR3 nucleotide sequence: TGTGCCAGCAGTGGTAGGAGGCGCGGGGGGGCCTCGGGAAACATTCAGTACTTC. This encodes CASSGRRRGGASGNIQYF.